A selection of T cell receptor beta chains follows, all from one sample in a study of early T cells in non-severe SARS-CoV-2 infection. TCRdb fed the 5' RACE reads into MiXCR, producing one record per CDR3 protein. Here the sample spans over 25,000 distinct CDR3 sequences, approximately 5.4% being singletons. Sequencing was performed on whole blood. The receptors originated from an adult who was a healthcare worker with PCR-confirmed SARS-CoV-2 infection or an uninfected control (not recorded which). Both conserved end residues are part of each CDR3. D genes are given only for firm matches. Where a row states a size, it is once, few, many or the class of an expanded clone; other rows omit it.

clone size | J gene | D gene | V gene | CDR3 DNA | CDR3 protein
NA | TRBJ2-7 | NA | TRBV6-1 | TGTGCCAGTAAAACTAAACAGGGATCCTACGAGCAGTACTTC | CASKTKQGSYEQYF
NA | TRBJ2-1 | TRBD2 | TRBV10-3 | TGTGCCATCAGGAAGAATAGCGGGGGGACGGACTACAATGAGCAGTTCTTC | CAIRKNSGGTDYNEQFF
many | TRBJ1-5 | TRBD1 | TRBV19 | TGTGCCAGTAGGAGACAGGGAAGGGGATGGAGCAATCAGCCCCAGCATTTT | CASRRQGRGWSNQPQHF
many | TRBJ2-2 | NA | TRBV6-4 | TGTGCCAGCAGTGACTCCGTAGAGCCCCCCGGGGAGCTGTTTTTT | CASSDSVEPPGELFF
many | TRBJ2-2 | NA | TRBV6-2/TRBV6-3 | TGTGCCAGCAGTAACGTCTCGCCTACCGGGGAGCTGTTTTTT | CASSNVSPTGELFF
many | TRBJ2-2 | NA | TRBV5-1 | TGCGCCAGCACCATCGGTGCTAGCACCGGGGAGCTGTTTTTT | CASTIGASTGELFF
many | TRBJ1-4 | TRBD1 | TRBV13 | TGTGCCAGCAGCTACCGGGACAGGGAAAATGAAAAACTGTTTTTT | CASSYRDRENEKLFF
NA | TRBJ2-7 | TRBD1 | TRBV6-5 | TGTGCCAGCAGCCGCACCCCCGACAGGGCTGGCGAGCAGTACTTC | CASSRTPDRAGEQYF
NA | TRBJ2-3 | NA | TRBV27 | TGTGCCAGCAGTTTTTCACATCCTAGCACAGATACGCAGTATTTT | CASSFSHPSTDTQYF
NA | TRBJ1-1 | NA | TRBV5-1 | TGCGCCAGCAGCTTGGGGACGGGGCCCACTGAAGCTTTCTTT | CASSLGTGPTEAFF
many | TRBJ1-6 | NA | TRBV12-3/TRBV12-4 | TGTGCCAGCAGTTTAACGGGGGCCGATAATTCACCCCTCCACTTT | CASSLTGADNSPLHF
few | TRBJ2-7 | TRBD2 | TRBV27 | TGTGCCAGCAGCGGACTAGCAGGCGAGCAGTACTTC | CASSGLAGEQYF
many | TRBJ2-3 | NA | TRBV27 | TGTGCCAGCAGTTTTGTGGGAAGCACAGATACGCAGTATTTT | CASSFVGSTDTQYF
many | TRBJ2-7 | NA | TRBV4-3 | TGCGCCAGCAGCCAGTCGGCCTCGGCAGACTCCTACGAGCAGTACTTC | CASSQSASADSYEQYF
many | TRBJ1-3 | TRBD1 | TRBV5-1 | TGCGCCAGCAGCTACGGACAGGGCCCAAACACCATATATTTT | CASSYGQGPNTIYF
few | TRBJ2-3 | NA | TRBV7-9 | TGTGCCAGCAGTCACAGCGGGAGCACAGATACGCAGTATTTT | CASSHSGSTDTQYF
few | TRBJ1-1 | NA | TRBV9 | TGTGCCAGCAGCGTATCCCCTGGACGCACGGGCACGAACACTGAAGCTTTCTTT | CASSVSPGRTGTNTEAFF
many | TRBJ2-6 | TRBD1 | TRBV10-3 | TGTGCCATCACTGAGGGACAGATCAGCTCTGGGGCCAACGTCCTGACTTTC | CAITEGQISSGANVLTF
many | TRBJ1-4 | NA | TRBV29-1 | TGCAGCGTCGGAGTGGGGGTGTATGAAAAACTGTTTTTT | CSVGVGVYEKLFF
many | TRBJ2-5 | NA | TRBV5-6 | TGTGCCAGCAGCTTGTGGGGCGGGAAGACCCAGTACTTC | CASSLWGGKTQYF